A single sample is the source of the 5 T cell receptor beta chains below, sequenced in a study of OX40 agonist ivuxolimab in advanced cancers. The protocol was immunoSEQ multiplex PCR, while the TCRdb copy is restricted to in-frame clones and leaves out a portion. The sample has around 100,000 clones, around 90% seen once; the top ten hold less than 0.4%. Sequences were derived from CD4+ or CD8+ T cells sorted from blood, sampled in a trial of the OX40 agonist ivuxolimab. The source is an adult with an advanced solid tumor such as melanoma, head and neck, liver or kidney cancer.

The chain has TRBV7-2 and TRBJ2-3; possible D gene TRBD2, 6 bases. The germline CDR1 and CDR2 sequences are SGHTA and FQGNSA. The CDR3 is 14 amino acids. Deletions cut 1 base from V and 7 bases from J, with 12 bases between. CDR3 DNA sequence: TGTGCCAGCAGCTTAGTAGCGGTTTCTCATACGCAGTATTTT. Translating it yields CASSLVAVSHTQYF.

This chain joins TRBV6-1 and TRBJ1-4; 7 nucleotides align to TRBD1. The germline V gene encodes CDR1 MNHNS and CDR2 SASEGT. This CDR3 has 14 residues. Trimming took 3 bases from V and 5 from J; bases not matched to a gene: 3. CDR3 residues: CASSDRTGNEKLFF. CDR3 bases: TGTGCCAGCAGTGATCGGACAGGAAATGAAAAACTGTTTTTT.

The CDR3 coding sequence is TGTGCCAGCTCACCACCGTCCCAAGGAGGTGAGCAGTTCTTC. Protein: CASSPPSQGGEQFF. The chain recombines TRBV18 with TRBJ2-1, with TRBD2 as a possible D gene (5 bases). V gave up 0 bases and J gave up 9 bases, with 12 bases separating them. CDR1 and CDR2 (germline): KGHSH, LQKENI. This CDR3 has 14 amino acids.

This chain uses TRBV7-2 with TRBJ1-5; no definite D call. The CDR3 runs to 15 residues. Trimming stripped 1 base from V and 6 bases from J, with 13 bases between. From germline, CDR1 is SGHTA and CDR2 FQGNSA. CDR3 sequence (DNA): TGTGCCAGCAGCTTAGAAACGGTGCGGGGTCAGCCCCAGCATTTT. This codes for CASSLETVRGQPQHF.

This chain uses TRBV19 with TRBJ2-7; TRBD1 matches at 7 bases. The junction had 13 bases not matched to a gene; V was cut back by 1 base and J by 7 bases. The CDR3 runs to 16 residues. Looked up from germline, CDR1 is LNHDA and CDR2 is SQIVND (reference sequence). The CDR3 nucleotides are TGTGCCAGTAGTATAGTCCTACCACCGGGACAGAAGGAGCAGTACTTC. Translating gives CASSIVLPPGQKEQYF.